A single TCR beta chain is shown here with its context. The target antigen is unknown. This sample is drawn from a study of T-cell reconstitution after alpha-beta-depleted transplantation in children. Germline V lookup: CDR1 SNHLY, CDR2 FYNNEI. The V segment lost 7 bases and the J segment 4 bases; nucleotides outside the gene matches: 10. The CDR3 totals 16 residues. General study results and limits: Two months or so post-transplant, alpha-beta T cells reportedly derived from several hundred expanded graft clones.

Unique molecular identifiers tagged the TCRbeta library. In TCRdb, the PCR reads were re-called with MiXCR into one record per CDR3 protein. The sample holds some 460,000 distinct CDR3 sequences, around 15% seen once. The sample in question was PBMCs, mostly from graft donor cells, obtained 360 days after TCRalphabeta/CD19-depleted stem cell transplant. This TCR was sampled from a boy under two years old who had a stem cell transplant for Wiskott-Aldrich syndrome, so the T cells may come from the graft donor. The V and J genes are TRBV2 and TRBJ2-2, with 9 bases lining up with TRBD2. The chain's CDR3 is CASIGWREGSTGELFF. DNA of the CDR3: TGTGCCAGCATTGGGTGGCGGGAGGGCAGCACCGGGGAGCTGTTTTTT.